A selection of T cell receptor beta chains follows, all from one sample in a study of T cell responses to AZD1222 COVID-19 vaccine. The method was immunoSEQ multiplex PCR; TCRdb's version includes in-frame clones alone and lacks a portion of them. The sample holds 100,000 to 150,000 clones, around 85% seen once. The specimen comprised peripheral blood, sampled 28 days after the second AZD1222 dose. The receptors stem from an adult who received the AZD1222 COVID-19 vaccine. Each CDR3 is given with its conserved first and last residue. The D gene is left open where the match is weak. Size tells how often a clone was seen (once, few, many) or the class of an expanded clone, and some rows leave it out.

D: NA
size: NA
J: TRBJ1-1
V: TRBV6-5
length: 11
DNA: TGTGCCAGCACGGGTCGCACTGAAGCTTTCTTT
CDR3: CASTGRTEAFF

D: NA
size: NA
J: TRBJ1-2
V: TRBV6-5
length: 15
DNA: TGTGCCAGCAGTAGATCTTGGGGGACGGAGTATGGCTACACCTTC
CDR3: CASSRSWGTEYGYTF

D: NA
size: NA
J: TRBJ1-6
V: TRBV28
length: 13
DNA: TGTGCCAGCAGTTTTACAGCATTCGAGCCCCTCCACTTT
CDR3: CASSFTAFEPLHF

D: NA
size: NA
J: TRBJ1-2
V: TRBV7-9
length: 11
DNA: TGTGCCAGCAGCCGGCAGTATGGCTACACCTTC
CDR3: CASSRQYGYTF

D: TRBD2
size: NA
J: TRBJ2-5
V: TRBV29-1
length: 15
DNA: TGCAGCGTTGGAGAGGCTAGCGGGGGTGTGGGGACCCAGTACTTC
CDR3: CSVGEASGGVGTQYF

D: TRBD1
size: NA
J: TRBJ1-1
V: TRBV3-1/TRBV3-2
length: 14
DNA: TGTGCCAGCAGCCTCTACAGGGGGAACACTGAAGCTTTCTTT
CDR3: CASSLYRGNTEAFF

D: TRBD2
size: few
J: TRBJ2-2
V: TRBV10-3
length: 16
DNA: TGTGCCATCAGTGGACTAGCGGAAACGAACACCGGGGAGCTGTTTTTT
CDR3: CAISGLAETNTGELFF

D: TRBD2
size: NA
J: TRBJ2-2
V: TRBV10-3
length: 18
DNA: TGTGCCATCAGTGGCGGCTGGACTAGCGGGGGTGGAACCGGGGAGCTGTTTTTT
CDR3: CAISGGWTSGGGTGELFF

D: NA
size: NA
J: TRBJ1-5
V: TRBV6-1
length: 14
DNA: TGTGCCAGCAGTGAAAGTCTTGGCAATCAGCCCCAGCATTTT
CDR3: CASSESLGNQPQHF

D: TRBD2
size: NA
J: TRBJ2-5
V: TRBV11-2
length: 18
DNA: TGTGCCAGCAGCTCCGGAGGACTAGCGGGGGGCCGGGGGGAGACCCAGTACTTC
CDR3: CASSSGGLAGGRGETQYF

D: NA
size: NA
J: TRBJ2-3
V: TRBV6-5
length: 13
DNA: TGTGCCAGCGGCCCCCCTAGCACAGATACGCAGTATTTT
CDR3: CASGPPSTDTQYF

D: TRBD1
size: NA
J: TRBJ1-2
V: TRBV19
length: 14
DNA: TGTGCCAGTAGTCCGACGACAGGGAACTATGGCTACACCTTC
CDR3: CASSPTTGNYGYTF

D: NA
size: NA
J: TRBJ1-5
V: TRBV27
length: 12
DNA: TGTGCCAGCAGCCGGGGGGGACAGCCCCAGCATTTT
CDR3: CASSRGGQPQHF

D: NA
size: NA
J: TRBJ2-7
V: TRBV27
length: 14
DNA: TGTGCCAGCAGGGGTACTAGATCGGGCTACGAGCAGTACTTC
CDR3: CASRGTRSGYEQYF

D: NA
size: NA
J: TRBJ2-5
V: TRBV3-1/TRBV3-2
length: 12
DNA: TGTGCCAGCGGGGGGGCCGGAGAGACCCAGTACTTC
CDR3: CASGGAGETQYF

D: TRBD1
size: NA
J: TRBJ2-2
V: TRBV24-1
length: 17
DNA: TGTGCCACCAGTGATTGGACAGGGGAGGCATGGACCGGGGAGCTGTTTTTT
CDR3: CATSDWTGEAWTGELFF

D: NA
size: NA
J: TRBJ1-3
V: TRBV7-9
length: 12
DNA: TGTGCCAGCAGCCCCCAGGGGAACACCATATATTTT
CDR3: CASSPQGNTIYF

D: NA
size: NA
J: TRBJ1-2
V: TRBV4-1
length: 15
DNA: TGCGCCAGCAGCCGCTCCCGGGGCCGGGGCGATGGCTACACCTTC
CDR3: CASSRSRGRGDGYTF

D: NA
size: NA
J: TRBJ2-1
V: TRBV25-1
length: 14
DNA: TGTGCCAGCAGAACAGGGCCCCTTGGCAATGAGCAGTTCTTC
CDR3: CASRTGPLGNEQFF

D: TRBD1
size: NA
J: TRBJ1-6
V: TRBV5-4
length: 15
DNA: TGTGCCAGCAGCTCCGGACAGGTCTATAATTCACCCCTCCACTTT
CDR3: CASSSGQVYNSPLHF

D: NA
size: NA
J: TRBJ1-2
V: TRBV4-1
length: 14
DNA: TGCGCCAGCAGCCATCAGGGCAGGGACTATGGCTACACCTTC
CDR3: CASSHQGRDYGYTF

D: NA
size: NA
J: TRBJ1-4
V: TRBV28
length: 11
DNA: TGTGCCAGCAGAAGGAATGAAAAACTGTTTTTT
CDR3: CASRRNEKLFF

D: TRBD1
size: NA
J: TRBJ1-1
V: TRBV7-9
length: 17
DNA: TGTGCCAGCAGCCCAAAGTCCCGGGACAGGGCGAACACTGAAGCTTTCTTT
CDR3: CASSPKSRDRANTEAFF

D: NA
size: NA
J: TRBJ1-5
V: TRBV11-2
length: 13
DNA: TGTGCCAGCAGCAGTAACAGATATCAGCCCCAGCATTTT
CDR3: CASSSNRYQPQHF

D: TRBD1
size: NA
J: TRBJ1-5
V: TRBV19
length: 14
DNA: TGTGCCAGTCAAGGGGACAGTACCGATCAGCCCCAGCATTTT
CDR3: CASQGDSTDQPQHF

D: TRBD1
size: NA
J: TRBJ2-2
V: TRBV10-1
length: 17
DNA: TGCGCCAGCAGTGAGTACGGAACAGGGGGCTTGACCGGGGAGCTGTTTTTT
CDR3: CASSEYGTGGLTGELFF

D: NA
size: NA
J: TRBJ2-7
V: TRBV6-5
length: 11
DNA: TGTGCCAGCAGGGCGTCCTACGAGCAGTACTTC
CDR3: CASRASYEQYF

D: TRBD1
size: NA
J: TRBJ1-1
V: TRBV5-6
length: 16
DNA: TGTGCCAGCAGCTTGGTCAGGGGGGCGGTGGGCACTGAAGCTTTCTTT
CDR3: CASSLVRGAVGTEAFF

D: NA
size: NA
J: TRBJ2-1
V: TRBV6-5
length: 13
DNA: TGTGCCAGCAGTCCTAGCTCCTACAATGAGCAGTTCTTC
CDR3: CASSPSSYNEQFF

D: NA
size: NA
J: TRBJ1-6
V: TRBV5-1
length: 16
DNA: TGCGCCAGCAGCTTATATCAGGCAGTCGTAGATTCACCCCTCCACTTT
CDR3: CASSLYQAVVDSPLHF

D: NA
size: NA
J: TRBJ2-2
V: TRBV5-6
length: 12
DNA: TGTGCCAGCAGCAGGGATGCCGGGGAGCTGTTTTTT
CDR3: CASSRDAGELFF

D: NA
size: NA
J: TRBJ2-5
V: TRBV6-5
length: 14
DNA: TGTGCCAGCAAACGTTCGGGACCTCAAGAGACCCAGTACTTC
CDR3: CASKRSGPQETQYF

D: TRBD1
size: NA
J: TRBJ2-7
V: TRBV9
length: 15
DNA: TGTGCCAGCAGCCCCAGAGCCCCAGGGGGCTCCGAGCAGTACTTC
CDR3: CASSPRAPGGSEQYF

D: TRBD1
size: NA
J: TRBJ1-4
V: TRBV30
length: 13
DNA: TGTGCCTGTACCGGGACAGGGCATGAAAAACTGTTTTTT
CDR3: CACTGTGHEKLFF

D: NA
size: NA
J: TRBJ2-5
V: TRBV7-3
length: 13
DNA: TGTGCCAGCAGCCCAGCCCGGTCGGAGACCCAGTACTTC
CDR3: CASSPARSETQYF

D: NA
size: NA
J: TRBJ2-1
V: TRBV28
length: 12
DNA: TGTGCCAGCAGTTTAGGGGGCAACGAGCAGTTCTTC
CDR3: CASSLGGNEQFF

D: NA
size: once
J: TRBJ2-2
V: TRBV4-1
length: 16
DNA: TGCGCCAGCAGCCAAGGGCACAGCGCGAACACCGGGGAGCTGTTTTTT
CDR3: CASSQGHSANTGELFF

D: NA
size: NA
J: TRBJ1-3
V: TRBV28
length: 15
DNA: TGTGCCAGCAGTTCCACGACGGCCTCTGGAAACACCATATATTTT
CDR3: CASSSTTASGNTIYF

D: TRBD1
size: NA
J: TRBJ1-2
V: TRBV28
length: 12
DNA: TGTGCCAGCAGTACCGGACAGGCGGGCTACACCTTC
CDR3: CASSTGQAGYTF

D: TRBD1
size: NA
J: TRBJ2-7
V: TRBV11-1
length: 14
DNA: TGTGCCAGCAGCGCCGACAGGGTAGCCTACGAGCAGTACTTC
CDR3: CASSADRVAYEQYF

D: TRBD1
size: NA
J: TRBJ2-5
V: TRBV19
length: 15
DNA: TGTGCCAGTAGTATTCCAGGACAGGGGAGGGAGACCCAGTACTTC
CDR3: CASSIPGQGRETQYF

D: NA
size: few
J: TRBJ2-5
V: TRBV10-3
length: 15
DNA: TGTGCCTCTCAGGGGGAGGGTAGCCCCCAAGAGACCCAGTACTTC
CDR3: CASQGEGSPQETQYF

D: NA
size: NA
J: TRBJ1-2
V: TRBV28
length: 11
DNA: TGTGCCAGCAGTTACAACTATGGCTACACCTTC
CDR3: CASSYNYGYTF

D: NA
size: NA
J: TRBJ2-5
V: TRBV2
length: 13
DNA: TGTGCCAGCAGTGGGCTTCCCCAAGAGACCCAGTACTTC
CDR3: CASSGLPQETQYF

D: NA
size: NA
J: TRBJ1-4
V: TRBV4-1
length: 16
DNA: TGCGCCAGCAGCCAAACCCCGCAGGGGCCGGAAGAAAAACTGTTTTTT
CDR3: CASSQTPQGPEEKLFF

D: TRBD1
size: NA
J: TRBJ1-2
V: TRBV12-5
length: 13
DNA: TGTGCTAGTGGTACGACAGGGGCGGGCGGCTACACCTTC
CDR3: CASGTTGAGGYTF

D: NA
size: NA
J: TRBJ2-7
V: TRBV6-5
length: 13
DNA: TGTGCCAGCAGTTACTCGGGAGAAACAGAGCAGTACTTC
CDR3: CASSYSGETEQYF

D: TRBD1
size: NA
J: TRBJ1-4
V: TRBV19
length: 14
DNA: TGTGCCAGTAGGCTACAGGGGGCAGTTGAAAAACTGTTTTTT
CDR3: CASRLQGAVEKLFF

D: NA
size: NA
J: TRBJ1-2
V: TRBV21-1
length: 16
DNA: TGTGCCAGCAGCATAGTCGGTGGCCAGCCTAACTATGGCTACACCTTC
CDR3: CASSIVGGQPNYGYTF

D: NA
size: NA
J: TRBJ1-5
V: TRBV6-2/TRBV6-3
length: 17
DNA: TGTGCCAGCAGTTACTCATCCGGGCTCAATAGCAATCAGCCCCAGCATTTT
CDR3: CASSYSSGLNSNQPQHF